The 19 T cell receptor beta chains presented below share a single source sample, sequenced in a study of CXCR3 chemokines and chemotherapy response in bladder cancer. TCRdb processed the PCR reads anew with MiXCR; each CDR3 protein has one entry. The repertoire holds about 8,100 distinct CDR3 sequences, roughly 12% seen once, with around 15% in the top ten. The sample was acquired from a patient whose treatment included neoadjuvant chemotherapy. The origin of the receptors is a human donor with bladder cancer that responded to neoadjuvant chemotherapy.

This clonotype is labeled medium-sized (0.01 to 0.1%). The genes are TRBV6-1 and TRBJ2-1; TRBD2 aligns across 7 bases. Per the germline V gene, CDR1 is MNHNS and CDR2 is SASEGT. J was trimmed by 6 bases and V by 4 bases; bases with no gene match: 9. The CDR3 contains 15 residues. The CDR3: CASSVVTGGGNEQFF. CDR3 in DNA: TGTGCCAGCAGTGTGGTGACGGGGGGTGGCAATGAGCAGTTCTTC.

Only a few counts were recorded for this clonotype. This rearrangement joins TRBV6-1 to TRBJ1-5; D might be TRBD1 (6 bases). The CDR3 is 16 residues long. Per germline, CDR1 MNHNS and CDR2 SASEGT. Trimming left V 7 bases short and J 5 bases short, with 21 bases between. The CDR3 protein is CASTQRAGVGDQPQHF. The CDR3 bases are TGTGCCAGCACCCAAAGGGCAGGGGTTGGCGATCAGCCCCAGCATTTT.

By share of the sample, this clonotype is medium-sized. This chain connects TRBV7-2 to TRBJ2-4; a weak D match, TRBD1 (6 bases). The length of the CDR3 is 13 residues. From germline, CDR1 is SGHTA and CDR2 FQGNSA. V lost 1 base and J lost 9, with 10 bases in between. CDR3: CASSLDRVAIQYF. The CDR3 coding sequence is TGTGCCAGCAGCTTAGACAGGGTGGCCATTCAGTACTTC. Together with reference TRBV7-2 and TRBJ2-4, the CDR3 gives the full variable domain: GAGVSQSPSNKVTEKGKDVELRCDPISGHTALYWYRQSLGQGLEFLIYFQGNSAPDKSGLPSDRFSAERTGGSVSTLTIQRTQQEDSAVYLCASSLDRVAIQYFGAGTRLSVL.

There are many counts of this clonotype. The chain has TRBV5-4 and TRBJ1-2; the match to TRBD1 covers 11 bases. The J segment lost 4 bases and the V segment lost 0 bases, leaving 5 bases of the junction unmatched. CDR1 SGHNT and CDR2 YYREEE come from the germline V gene (reference sequence). The CDR3 runs to 16 residues. CDR3 loop: CASSLGRDRGAYGYTF. CDR3 in DNA: TGTGCCAGCAGCTTGGGCCGGGACAGGGGGGCCTATGGCTACACCTTC.

This clonotype was counted ten times or more. The chain couples TRBV27 to TRBJ2-3, with TRBD2 identical over 9 bases. CDR3 length: 16 amino acids. Trimming removed 5 bases from V and 6 bases from J; junction bases left unmatched: 12. Germline assignment: CDR1 MNHEY and CDR2 SMNVEV (reference sequence). The CDR3 region is CASSLSWAGGPDTQYF. In DNA, the CDR3 is TGTGCCAGCAGTCTTTCTTGGGCGGGGGGGCCTGATACGCAGTATTTT.

This clonotype qualifies as large (0.1 to 1%). The gene calls are TRBV6-1 and TRBJ1-2; D is unclear. The CDR3 contains 16 residues. V was pared by 5 bases and J by 0 bases, with 16 bases between. Looked up from germline, CDR1 is MNHNS and CDR2 is SASEGT. CDR3 in DNA: TGTGCCAGCAGTCCCCCCGGGCCCCGGACTAACTATGGCTACACCTTC. It is translated as CASSPPGPRTNYGYTF.

Only a few counts were recorded for this clonotype. This sequence joins TRBV20-1 and TRBJ2-5; TRBD2 agrees at 11 bases. Per germline, CDR1 DFQATT and CDR2 SNEGSKA (reference sequence). V lost 1 base and J lost 5; bases outside the gene matches: 15. This CDR3 is built from 18 residues. The CDR3 sequence is CSARVFSGGAFDRETQYF. The DNA of the CDR3 is TGCAGTGCTAGAGTGTTTAGCGGGGGGGCCTTCGACCGCGAGACCCAGTACTTC.

A remark on this clonotype: This is likely an artifact of a read error, given a far larger clone one base away. The chain recombines TRBV24-1 with TRBJ2-7; D possibly corresponds to TRBD2 (5 bases). The CDR3 is 11 residues long. Trimming removed 10 bases from V and 7 bases from J, with 13 bases in between. Germline CDR1 reads KGHDR; CDR2 reads SFDVKD. CDR3 bases: TGTGCCACGCAAGAGGGTAATGAGCAGTACTTC. This translates into CATQEGNEQYF.

By sample share, this clonotype is large. The chain has TRBV6-1 and TRBJ2-3; D gene unclear. Germline values: CDR1 MNHNS, CDR2 SASEGT. The CDR3 has 12 amino acids. V lost 6 bases to trimming and J lost 5 bases, with 9 bases between them. The CDR3 DNA sequence: TGTGCCAGCAGCCTTCTAGGAGATACGCAGTATTTT. Its protein is CASSLLGDTQYF.

This clonotype has only a few counts. The V and J genes are TRBV20-1 and TRBJ1-2; D is unclear. CDR1 is DFQATT and CDR2 is SNEGSKA in the germline V gene (reference sequence). This CDR3 has 14 residues. V shed 0 bases and J shed 2 bases, with 10 bases lying between them. In DNA form, the CDR3 reads TGCAGTGCTAGAGACTTTCGGGGAAACTATGGCTACACCTTC. The encoded protein is CSARDFRGNYGYTF.

Judged by abundance, this clonotype is medium-sized. The chain uses TRBV29-1 and TRBJ1-1; TRBD1 might be the D (6 bases). Trimming stripped 2 bases from V and 4 bases from J, with 11 bases between. CDR3 length equals 13 residues. Germline lookup yields CDR1 SQVTM and CDR2 ANQGSEA. In DNA form, the CDR3 reads TGCAGCGTTGAAAGGGGGGTTAGCACTGAAGCTTTCTTT. Translated, it gives CSVERGVSTEAFF.

This clonotype occurred many times. The J gene is TRBJ2-7, the V gene TRBV10-3; D remains unclear. Germline lookup yields CDR1 ENHRY and CDR2 SYGVKD. The CDR3 consists of 14 residues. Trimming removed 4 bases from V and 0 bases from J, with 10 bases in between. The CDR3 bases are TGTGCCATCAGTGCCTCTACGGGCTCCTACGAGCAGTACTTC. Translation gives CAISASTGSYEQYF.

This clonotype showed up many times. The rearrangement links TRBV9 to TRBJ1-1, with TRBD1 matching 9 bases. The germline V gene has CDR1 SGDLS and CDR2 YYNGEE. This CDR3 spans 15 amino acids. J lost 1 base, V lost 3 bases, and 4 bases had no gene match. The CDR3 loop reads CASSASTGGNTEAFF. CDR3 DNA: TGTGCCAGCAGCGCATCGACAGGGGGGAACACTGAAGCTTTCTTT.

This clonotype showed up many times. The chain has TRBV18 and TRBJ2-5; D gene ambiguous. V lost 3 bases to trimming and J lost 5 bases, with 4 bases between them. CDR3 length: 11 amino acids. Germline V gene data show CDR1 as KGHSH and CDR2 as LQKENI. CDR3 nucleotides: TGTGCCAGCTCACCGGATGAGACCCAGTACTTC. The encoded protein is CASSPDETQYF.

This clonotype is termed medium-sized. This chain connects TRBV13 to TRBJ1-2, with TRBD1 matching 7 bases. The CDR3 runs 14 residues. V lost 5 bases and J lost 4; bases outside the gene matches: 7. Germline assignment: CDR1 PRHDT and CDR2 FYEKMQ (reference sequence). The DNA of the CDR3 is TGTGCCAGCAGCGCGGGACAGATTTTCTATGGCTACACCTTC. Translated, it gives CASSAGQIFYGYTF.

This clonotype occurred many times. V usage is TRBV10-3 and J usage is TRBJ2-3, with 15 bases fitting TRBD2. In germline, CDR1 is ENHRY, CDR2 SYGVKD. This CDR3 has 14 residues. V was pared by 11 bases and J by 4 bases, with 4 bases of the junction left unmatched. The CDR3 is CASRTSGGADTQYF. In nucleotides, the CDR3 is TGTGCCTCCAGGACTAGCGGGGGGGCAGATACGCAGTATTTT.

This clonotype is termed medium-sized. V is TRBV29-1 and J is TRBJ2-7; no clear D. CDR3 length equals 13 residues. Germline CDR1 reads SQVTM; CDR2 reads ANQGSEA. Trimming removed 4 bases from V and 0 bases from J, with 10 bases in between. The DNA of the CDR3 is TGCAGCGTTGGACTCATCAACTCCTACGAGCAGTACTTC. It yields the protein CSVGLINSYEQYF.

V gene TRBV11-2 combines with J gene TRBJ2-5; D possibly uses TRBD1 or TRBD2 (5 bases each). The CDR3 runs 14 residues. Trimming stripped 7 bases from V and 2 bases from J, with 14 bases between. Germline V gives CDR1 SGHAT, CDR2 FQNNGV. The CDR3 here is CASNTGWGQETQYF. The CDR3 DNA reads TGTGCCAGCAACACCGGGTGGGGGCAAGAGACCCAGTACTTC.

By share, this clonotype counts as medium-sized. The V gene is TRBV7-2, the J gene TRBJ1-4; D remains unclear. The germline V gene encodes CDR1 SGHTA and CDR2 FQGNSA. The CDR3 loop spans 14 amino acids. Trimming stripped 1 base from V and 8 bases from J, with 11 bases between. The CDR3 bases are TGTGCCAGCAGCTTAGGAGTAAGGCGGGAAAAACTGTTTTTT. This sequence encodes CASSLGVRREKLFF. The full variable domain, with the rest looked up from reference TRBV7-2 and TRBJ1-4, is GAGVSQSPSNKVTEKGKDVELRCDPISGHTALYWYRQSLGQGLEFLIYFQGNSAPDKSGLPSDRFSAERTGGSVSTLTIQRTQQEDSAVYLCASSLGVRREKLFFGSGTQLSVL.